The clone carrying this T cell receptor beta chain occurred many times. Its specificity is unknown. This CDR3 has 16 residues. V was pared by 2 bases and J by 5 bases, with 19 bases between. CDR1 and CDR2 (germline): MNHEY, SVGAGI. Generation of TCR cDNA used 5'RACE template switching (which added a universal primer site and UMIs). TCRdb independently ran MiXCR on the 5' RACE reads; one entry per CDR3 protein. Of 300,000 to 450,000 distinct CDR3 sequences detected, around 6.4% appear once; the ten largest clones hold 15%. The record originates from a study of T cells after yellow fever vaccination. Study observations and caveats: Abundant bulk-population clonotypes could contaminate the FACS-sorted repertoires.

The chain uses TRBV6-5 and TRBJ2-7; D perhaps matches TRBD2 (6 bases). Sequencing used PBMCs, obtained 5 days after the yellow fever booster vaccination. The clonotype originates from a man aged 30-40 years who received the YFV17D yellow fever vaccine. The DNA of the CDR3 is TGTGCCAGCAGTTACAAACGGGGGTGGGTAGTGAACGAGCAGTACTTC. Translating gives CASSYKRGWVVNEQYF.